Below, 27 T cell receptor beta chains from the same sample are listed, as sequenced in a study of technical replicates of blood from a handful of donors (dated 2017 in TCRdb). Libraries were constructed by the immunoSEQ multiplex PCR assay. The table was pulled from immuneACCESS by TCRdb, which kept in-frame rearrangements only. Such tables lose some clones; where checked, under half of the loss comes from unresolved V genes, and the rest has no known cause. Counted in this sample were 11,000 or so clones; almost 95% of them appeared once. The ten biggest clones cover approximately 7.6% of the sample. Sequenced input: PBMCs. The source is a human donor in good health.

The CDR3 DNA is TGTGCCAGCAACTCATTCCTCAATGAGCAGTTCTTC. Amino acids: CASNSFLNEQFF. This sequence joins TRBV6-5 and TRBJ2-1; D is unclear. Trimming cost V 7 bases and J 6 bases, with 10 bases left between them. Germline values: CDR1 MNHEY, CDR2 SVGAGI. This CDR3 region has 12 residues.

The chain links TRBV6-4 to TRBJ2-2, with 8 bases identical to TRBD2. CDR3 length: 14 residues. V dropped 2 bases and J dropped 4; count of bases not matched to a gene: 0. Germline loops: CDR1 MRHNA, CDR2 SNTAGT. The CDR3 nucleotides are TGTGCCAGCAGTGACGGGACTAGCACCGGGGAGCTGTTTTTT. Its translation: CASSDGTSTGELFF.

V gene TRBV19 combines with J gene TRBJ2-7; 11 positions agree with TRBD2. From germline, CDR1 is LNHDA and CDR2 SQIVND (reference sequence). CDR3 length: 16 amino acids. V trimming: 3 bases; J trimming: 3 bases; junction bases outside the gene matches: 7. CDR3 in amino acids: CASSIELAGVGYEQYF. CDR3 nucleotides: TGTGCCAGTAGTATTGAACTAGCGGGAGTTGGCTACGAGCAGTACTTC. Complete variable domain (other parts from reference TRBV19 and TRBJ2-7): DGGITQSPKYLFRKEGQNVTLSCEQNLNHDAMYWYRQDPGQGLRLIYYSQIVNDFQKGDIAEGYSVSREKKESFPLTVTSAQKNPTAFYLCASSIELAGVGYEQYFGPGTRLTVT.

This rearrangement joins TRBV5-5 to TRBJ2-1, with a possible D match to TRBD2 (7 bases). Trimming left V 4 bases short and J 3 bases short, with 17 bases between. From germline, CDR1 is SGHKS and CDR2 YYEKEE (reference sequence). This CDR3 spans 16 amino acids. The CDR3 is CASSDGGGPYYNEQFF. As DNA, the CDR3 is TGTGCCAGCAGCGATGGGGGGGGGCCCTACTACAATGAGCAGTTCTTC.

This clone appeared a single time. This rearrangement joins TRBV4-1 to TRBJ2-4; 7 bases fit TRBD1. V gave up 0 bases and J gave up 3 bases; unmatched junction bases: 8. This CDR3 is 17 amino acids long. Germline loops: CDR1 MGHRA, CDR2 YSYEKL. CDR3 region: CASSQEWDSYSKNIQYF. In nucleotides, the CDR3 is TGCGCCAGCAGCCAAGAATGGGACAGTTATAGCAAAAACATTCAGTACTTC.

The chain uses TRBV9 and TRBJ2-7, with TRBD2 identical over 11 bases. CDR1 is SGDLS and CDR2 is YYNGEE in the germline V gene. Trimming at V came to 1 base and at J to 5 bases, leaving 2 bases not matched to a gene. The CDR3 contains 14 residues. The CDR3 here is CASSVRGLADEQYF. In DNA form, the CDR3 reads TGTGCCAGCAGCGTAAGGGGACTAGCGGACGAGCAGTACTTC.

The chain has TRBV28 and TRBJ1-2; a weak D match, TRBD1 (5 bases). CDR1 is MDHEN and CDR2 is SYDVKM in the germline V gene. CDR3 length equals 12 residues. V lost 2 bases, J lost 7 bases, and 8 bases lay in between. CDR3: CASSLQGFGYTF. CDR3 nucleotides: TGTGCCAGCAGTTTACAGGGTTTTGGCTACACCTTC.

The CDR3, as DNA: TGTGCCAGCAGCTTCACAGGGGACAATGAGCAGTTCTTC. Translating gives CASSFTGDNEQFF. The genes are TRBV11-3 and TRBJ2-1, with 7 bases that match TRBD1. Trimming took 3 bases from V and 5 from J; bases not matched to a gene: 1. The length of the CDR3 is 13 residues. Germline V lookup: CDR1 SGHNT, CDR2 YENEEA.

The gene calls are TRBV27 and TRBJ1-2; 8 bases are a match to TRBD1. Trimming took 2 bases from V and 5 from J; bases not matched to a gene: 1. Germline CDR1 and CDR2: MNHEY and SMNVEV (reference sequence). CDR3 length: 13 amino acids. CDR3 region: CASSLRTGYGYTF. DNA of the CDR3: TGTGCCAGCAGTTTAAGGACAGGGTATGGCTACACCTTC.

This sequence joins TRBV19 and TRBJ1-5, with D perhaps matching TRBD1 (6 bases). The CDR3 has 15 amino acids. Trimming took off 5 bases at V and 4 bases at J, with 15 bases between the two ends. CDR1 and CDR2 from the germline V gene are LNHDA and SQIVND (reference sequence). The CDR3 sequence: CASSPNTGQNQPQHF. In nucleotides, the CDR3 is TGTGCCAGTAGTCCCAATACAGGGCAAAATCAGCCCCAGCATTTT.

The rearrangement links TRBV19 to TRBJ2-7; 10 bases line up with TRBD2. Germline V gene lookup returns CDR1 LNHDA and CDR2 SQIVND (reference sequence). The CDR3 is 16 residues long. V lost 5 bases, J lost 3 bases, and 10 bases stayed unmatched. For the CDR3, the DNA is TGTGCCAGTAGTGGGAGTAGCGGGAGGTCGTTCTACGAGCAGTACTTC. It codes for CASSGSSGRSFYEQYF.

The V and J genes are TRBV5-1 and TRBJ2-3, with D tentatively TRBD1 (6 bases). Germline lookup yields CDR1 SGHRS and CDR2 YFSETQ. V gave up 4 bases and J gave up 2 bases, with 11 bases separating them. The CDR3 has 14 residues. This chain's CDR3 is CASSRQETTDTQYF. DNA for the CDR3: TGCGCCAGCAGCCGACAGGAAACCACAGATACGCAGTATTTT.

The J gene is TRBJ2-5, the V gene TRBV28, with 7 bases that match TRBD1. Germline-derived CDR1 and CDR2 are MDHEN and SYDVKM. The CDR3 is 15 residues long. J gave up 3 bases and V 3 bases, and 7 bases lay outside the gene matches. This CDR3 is CASSLAGTAEETQYF. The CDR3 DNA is TGTGCCAGCAGTTTGGCCGGGACAGCCGAAGAGACCCAGTACTTC. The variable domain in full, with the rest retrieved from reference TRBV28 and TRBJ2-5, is DVKVTQSSRYLVKRTGEKVFLECVQDMDHENMFWYRQDPGLGLRLIYFSYDVKMKEKGDIPEGYSVSREKKERFSLILESASTNQTSMYLCASSLAGTAEETQYFGPGTRLLVL.

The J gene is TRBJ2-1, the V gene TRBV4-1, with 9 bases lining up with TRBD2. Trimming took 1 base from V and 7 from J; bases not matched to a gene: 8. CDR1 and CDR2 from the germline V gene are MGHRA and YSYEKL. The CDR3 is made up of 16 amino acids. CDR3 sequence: CASSQGAAGGWNEQFF. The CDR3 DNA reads TGCGCCAGCAGCCAAGGTGCTGCGGGAGGGTGGAATGAGCAGTTCTTC.

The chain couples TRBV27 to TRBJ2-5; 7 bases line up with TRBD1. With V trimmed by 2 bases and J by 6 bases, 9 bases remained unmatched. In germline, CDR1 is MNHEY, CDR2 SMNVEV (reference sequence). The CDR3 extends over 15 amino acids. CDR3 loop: CASSLSPDRVQTQYF. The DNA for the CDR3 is TGTGCCAGCAGTTTAAGCCCCGACAGGGTACAGACCCAGTACTTC.

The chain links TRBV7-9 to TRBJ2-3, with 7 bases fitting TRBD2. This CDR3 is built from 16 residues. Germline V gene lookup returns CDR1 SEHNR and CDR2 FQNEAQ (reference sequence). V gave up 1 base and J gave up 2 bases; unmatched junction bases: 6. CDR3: CASSLVSRENTDTQYF. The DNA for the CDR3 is TGTGCCAGCAGCTTAGTCTCGCGGGAGAACACAGATACGCAGTATTTT. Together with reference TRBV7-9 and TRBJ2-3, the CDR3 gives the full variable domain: DTGVSQNPRHKITKRGQNVTFRCDPISEHNRLYWYRQTLGQGPEFLTYFQNEAQLEKSRLLSDRFSAERPKGSFSTLEIQRTEQGDSAMYLCASSLVSRENTDTQYFGPGTRLTVL.

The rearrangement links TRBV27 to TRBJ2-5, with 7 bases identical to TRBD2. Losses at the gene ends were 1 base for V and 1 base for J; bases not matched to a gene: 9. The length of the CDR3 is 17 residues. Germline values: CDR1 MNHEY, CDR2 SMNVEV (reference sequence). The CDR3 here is CASSLWGGGSLQETQYF. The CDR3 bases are TGTGCCAGCAGTTTATGGGGGGGAGGGTCCCTCCAAGAGACCCAGTACTTC.

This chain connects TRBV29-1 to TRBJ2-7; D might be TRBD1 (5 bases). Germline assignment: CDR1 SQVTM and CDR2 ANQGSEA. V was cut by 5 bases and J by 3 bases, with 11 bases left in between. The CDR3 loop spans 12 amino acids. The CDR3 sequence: CSVTAGFYEQYF. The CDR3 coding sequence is TGCAGCGTTACTGCAGGGTTCTACGAGCAGTACTTC.

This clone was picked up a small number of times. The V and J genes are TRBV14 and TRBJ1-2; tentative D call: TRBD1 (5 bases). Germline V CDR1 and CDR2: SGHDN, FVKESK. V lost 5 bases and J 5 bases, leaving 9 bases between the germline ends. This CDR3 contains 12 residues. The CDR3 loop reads CASSTTGYGYTF. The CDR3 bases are TGTGCCAGCAGCACCACAGGTTATGGCTACACCTTC.

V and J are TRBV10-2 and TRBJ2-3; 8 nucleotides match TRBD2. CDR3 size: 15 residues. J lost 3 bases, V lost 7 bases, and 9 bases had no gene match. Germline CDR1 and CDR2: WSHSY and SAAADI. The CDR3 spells CASIQERERTDTQYF. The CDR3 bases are TGCGCCAGCATTCAAGAGCGGGAGAGAACAGATACGCAGTATTTT.

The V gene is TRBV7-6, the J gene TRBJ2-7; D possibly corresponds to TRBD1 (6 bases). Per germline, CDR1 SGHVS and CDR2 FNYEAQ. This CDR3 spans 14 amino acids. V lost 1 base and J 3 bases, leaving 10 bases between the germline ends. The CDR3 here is CASSLVGQSYEQYF. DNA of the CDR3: TGTGCCAGCAGCTTAGTAGGACAGAGCTACGAGCAGTACTTC.

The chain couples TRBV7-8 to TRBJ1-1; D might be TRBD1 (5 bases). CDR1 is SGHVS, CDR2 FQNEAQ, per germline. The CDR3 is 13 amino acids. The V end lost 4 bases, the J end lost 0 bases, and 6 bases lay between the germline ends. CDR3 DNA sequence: TGTGCCAGCAGCTCACAGGTGAACACTGAAGCTTTCTTT. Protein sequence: CASSSQVNTEAFF.

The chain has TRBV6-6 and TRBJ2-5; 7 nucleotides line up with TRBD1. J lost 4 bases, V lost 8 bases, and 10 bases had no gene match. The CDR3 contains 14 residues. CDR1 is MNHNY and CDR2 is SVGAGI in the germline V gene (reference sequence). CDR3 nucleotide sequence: TGTGCCAGCTTCGGCTCAGGGGGTGGAGAGACCCAGTACTTC. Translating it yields CASFGSGGGETQYF.

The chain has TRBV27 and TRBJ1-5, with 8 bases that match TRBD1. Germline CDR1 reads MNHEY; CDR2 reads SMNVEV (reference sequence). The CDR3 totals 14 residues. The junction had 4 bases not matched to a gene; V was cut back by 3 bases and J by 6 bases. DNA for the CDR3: TGTGCCAGCAGTTTGAAGACAGGGGCTCAGCCCCAGCATTTT. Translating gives CASSLKTGAQPQHF.

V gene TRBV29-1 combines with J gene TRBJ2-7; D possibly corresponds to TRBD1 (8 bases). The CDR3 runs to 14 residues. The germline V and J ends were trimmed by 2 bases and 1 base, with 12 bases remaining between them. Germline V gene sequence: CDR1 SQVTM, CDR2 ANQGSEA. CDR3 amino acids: CSVEYRGGSYEQYF. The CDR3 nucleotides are TGCAGCGTTGAATACAGGGGGGGATCCTACGAGCAGTACTTC.

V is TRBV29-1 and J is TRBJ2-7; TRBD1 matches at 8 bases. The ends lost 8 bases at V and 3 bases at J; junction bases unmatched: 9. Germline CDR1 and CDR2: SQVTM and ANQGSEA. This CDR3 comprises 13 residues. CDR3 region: CSYQPGGGYEQYF. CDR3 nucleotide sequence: TGCAGCTATCAACCAGGGGGCGGCTACGAGCAGTACTTC.

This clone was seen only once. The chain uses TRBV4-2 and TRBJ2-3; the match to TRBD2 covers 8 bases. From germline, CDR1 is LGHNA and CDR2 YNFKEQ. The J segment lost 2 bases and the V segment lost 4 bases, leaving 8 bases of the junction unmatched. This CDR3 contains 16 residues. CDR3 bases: TGTGCCAGCAGCCCCGTTAGCGGGATGATCACAGATACGCAGTATTTT. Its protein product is CASSPVSGMITDTQYF.